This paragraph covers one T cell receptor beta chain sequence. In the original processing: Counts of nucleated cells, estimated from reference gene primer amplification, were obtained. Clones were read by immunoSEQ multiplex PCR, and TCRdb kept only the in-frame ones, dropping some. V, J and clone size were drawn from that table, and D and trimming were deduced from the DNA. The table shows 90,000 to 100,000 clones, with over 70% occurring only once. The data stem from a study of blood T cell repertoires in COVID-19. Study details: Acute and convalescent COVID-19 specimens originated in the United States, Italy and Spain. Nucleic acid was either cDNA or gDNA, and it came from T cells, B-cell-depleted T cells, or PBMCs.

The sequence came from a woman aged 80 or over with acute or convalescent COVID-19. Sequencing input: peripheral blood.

CDR3 protein: CASSPGDAGNQPQHF. CDR3 bases: TGTGCCAGCTCACCAGGGGATGCAGGGAATCAGCCCCAGCATTTT. The V call is TRBV18, the J call TRBJ1-5; tentative D call: TRBD1 (5 bases). The ends were cut back, 2 bases at V and 4 bases at J, with 12 bases in the middle. CDR1 is KGHSH, CDR2 LQKENI, per germline. The CDR3 consists of 15 residues. The full variable domain, completed using reference TRBV18 and TRBJ1-5, is NAGVMQNPRHLVRRRGQEARLRCSPMKGHSHVYWYRQLPEEGLKFMVYLQKENIIDESGMPKERFSAEFPKEGPSILRIQQVVRGDSAAYFCASSPGDAGNQPQHFGDGTRLSIL.